This T cell receptor beta chain is drawn from a study of T cells in Graves' hyperthyroidism and ophthalmopathy. The TCR beta CDR3 regions underwent amplification using RNA transcripts as the source. HTBI primers were used for first-round RT-PCR of the TCR CDR3. TCRdb re-called the multiplex PCR reads with MiXCR, one entry per CDR3 protein. The sample lists a few hundred thousand distinct CDR3 sequences; about 15% were seen once. The CDR3 has 19 residues. Worth noting for this clonotype: No antigen is known for it. One end of the junction is discordant with germline, which a read error may explain.

Overall study results and limits: Ophthalmopathy got predicted by the model a median approximately six months before its onset.

Graves' hyperthyroidism without ophthalmopathy progression within 18 months was termed stable. Clinical symptoms, serum thyroxine and TRAb, thyroid ultrasound and orbital computed tomography together formed the diagnostic basis. The origin of this receptor is a woman in her thirties with Graves' hyperthyroidism. The sequenced sample was blood. V and J are TRBV12-3 or TRBV12-4 and TRBJ1-5; 10 nucleotides line up with TRBD1. This chain's CDR3 is CAGSLGDRGYVGGNQPQHF. In DNA, the CDR3 is TGTGCCGGCAGTTTAGGGGACAGGGGCTACGTCGGAGGCAATCAGCCCCAGCATTTT.